Following are 7 T cell receptor beta chains from one sample sequenced in a study of shared clonotypes between healthy human individuals. Method: immunoSEQ multiplex PCR; TCRdb's copy keeps in-frame clones and lacks some. The table records millions of clones, 95% of them present only once. The sequencing input was naive CD4+ T cells sorted from blood. Indicated subset: CD45RA+ positively selected. Receptor source: a man between 18 and 35 years old in good health.

This clone occurred once. Other nucleotide sequences in the sample specify the same CDR3. J is TRBJ2-2 and V is TRBV10-3; 11 bases are shared with TRBD1. The trim removed 4 bases at V and 4 bases at J, leaving 2 bases unmatched. Looked up from germline, CDR1 is ENHRY and CDR2 is SYGVKD. There are 15 residues in the CDR3. The CDR3 nucleotides are TGTGCCATCAGTGTTGGGACAGGGGGCACCGGGGAGCTGTTTTTT. Translation: CAISVGTGGTGELFF.

A word on this clone: Germline is not matched at one junction end, which may reflect a read error. The chain joins TRBV7-7 to TRBJ2-2; D is unclear. Per germline, CDR1 SSHAT and CDR2 FNYEAQ (reference sequence). The CDR3 loop spans 15 amino acids. DNA of the CDR3: TGTGCTAGCAGCTTAGATAGGGAATTCACCGGGGAGCTGTTTTTT. This gives the protein CASSLDREFTGELFF.

The chain joins TRBV19 to TRBJ2-3; TRBD2 matches at 7 bases. This CDR3 has 15 residues. V was clipped by 3 bases and J by 0 bases; unmatched bases: 3. Germline values: CDR1 LNHDA, CDR2 SQIVND (reference sequence). The CDR3: CASSISRGSTDTQYF. CDR3 DNA: TGTGCCAGTAGTATTTCGCGGGGGAGCACAGATACGCAGTATTTT.

This clone was detected once. The V and J genes are TRBV1 and TRBJ1-5. TRBV1 is listed as a pseudogene. This CDR3 has 14 amino acids. Here the CDR3 reads CTSSQDLGVRPQHF. CDR3 in DNA: TGCACCAGCAGCCAAGACTTGGGGGTCCGGCCCCAGCATTTT.

This chain uses TRBV5-1 with TRBJ1-1; TRBD1 is a possible D gene (5 bases). Trimming removed 1 base from V and 2 bases from J, with 15 bases in between. Germline loops: CDR1 SGHRS, CDR2 YFSETQ. The CDR3 contains 16 residues. The CDR3 nucleotides are TGCGCCAGCAGCTTGCTGCTTTTGACAGTTAACACTGAAGCTTTCTTT. Amino acid sequence: CASSLLLLTVNTEAFF.

The DNA for the CDR3 is TGTGCCAGAAGTGTCGAGGGACAGGGGGACTTTGGAAACACCATATATTTT. Residues: CARSVEGQGDFGNTIYF. The gene calls are TRBV5-3 and TRBJ1-3, with 11 bases identical to TRBD1. Being an ORF, TRBV5-3 has a function that is uncertain. The CDR3 consists of 17 residues. V shed 5 bases, J shed 3 bases, and the junction held 10 bases outside the gene matches.

The rearrangement uses TRBV5-1 and TRBJ1-2, with D hard to call. The V and J ends lost 0 bases and 4 bases respectively, with 10 bases between them. CDR3 length: 14 amino acids. Germline assignment: CDR1 SGHRS and CDR2 YFSETQ. This chain's CDR3 is CASSLEQWAYGYTF. The CDR3 region has the DNA TGCGCCAGCAGCTTGGAACAGTGGGCCTATGGCTACACCTTC.